This T cell receptor (beta chain) was identified during a study of technical replicates of blood from four donors. Clones were read by immunoSEQ multiplex PCR, and TCRdb kept only the in-frame ones, dropping some. The sample shows about 88,000 clones, over 90% of them seen only once. CDR3 length equals 11 residues. V was pared by 5 bases and J by 9 bases, with 10 bases between. CDR1 and CDR2 from the germline V gene are SGHDN and FVKESK. The specimen was T cells isolated from PBMCs. V and J are TRBV14 and TRBJ1-2; D ambiguous. This sequence was found in a human donor in good health. CDR3 in amino acids: CASSSGGSYTF. The CDR3, as DNA: TGTGCCAGCAGCTCAGGCGGGAGCTACACCTTC.